Described below is a single TCR beta chain sequence and its context. Antigen: not known. The data stem from a study of CD8 T cells in ankylosing spondylitis. Overall study findings and caveats: The study identified a TCR beta motif of roughly eight highly homologous variants that appeared characteristic of ankylosing spondylitis blood. Reportedly, disease-linked clones are significantly enriched in ankylosing spondylitis patients' matched synovial fluid. The disease-linked clones had a CD8+ phenotype and low blood frequencies.

Quantitative 5'-RACE with molecular barcodes produced the TCR beta libraries. TCRdb reprocessed the 5' RACE reads via MiXCR and lists one record per CDR3 protein. In the table there are about 700,000 distinct CDR3 sequences, around 17% of which are singletons. This TCR came from a male donor with ankylosing spondylitis. Specimen: blood, either unsorted or a sorted T cell fraction (not recorded which).

The chain's CDR3 is CASSPFREGYGYTF. DNA for the CDR3: TGCGCCAGCTCTCCCTTCCGGGAGGGTTATGGCTACACCTTC. This chain links TRBV5-1 with TRBJ1-2; D remains ambiguous. CDR3 length: 14 residues. Germline CDR1 is SGHRS and CDR2 is YFSETQ. V was shortened by 7 bases and J by 5 bases, with 18 bases between the two germline ends.